The 30 T cell receptor beta chains below were found in one sample sequenced in a study of cytomegalovirus exposure and HLA in healthy donors. Sequencing was performed with immunoSEQ multiplex PCR; in TCRdb, only in-frame clones are kept and a portion is missing. The sample records some 240,000 clones, approximately 84% being singletons. Sequencing used PBMCs. These receptors were obtained from a woman aged 30 to 39 in good health and CMV-seropositive.

The chain joins TRBV30 to TRBJ2-7; 7 bases are a match to TRBD2. Looked up from germline, CDR1 is GTSNPN and CDR2 is SVGIG (reference sequence). Germline trimming cut 0 bases from V and 3 bases from J; bases unmatched to any gene: 8. The CDR3 has 15 residues. CDR3 in amino acids: CAWSVGLAEFYEQYF. The CDR3, as DNA: TGTGCCTGGAGTGTGGGCCTAGCGGAGTTCTACGAGCAGTACTTC. Together with reference TRBV30 and TRBJ2-7, the CDR3 gives the full variable domain: SQTIHQWPATLVQPVGSPLSLECTVEGTSNPNLYWYRQAAGRGLQLLFYSVGIGQISSEVPQNLSASRPQDRQFILSSKKLLLSDSGFYLCAWSVGLAEFYEQYFGPGTRLTVT.

This rearrangement joins TRBV2 to TRBJ1-1; the D gene is possibly TRBD1 (5 bases). Germline CDR1 and CDR2: SNHLY and FYNNEI. The CDR3 is 14 amino acids. V was cut by 4 bases and J by 1 base, with 10 bases left in between. The CDR3 protein is CASSVTRENTEAFF. The CDR3 DNA is TGTGCCAGCAGTGTCACCAGGGAGAACACTGAAGCTTTCTTT.

The J gene is TRBJ2-7, the V gene TRBV21-1; the D segment call TRBD1 is taken from the table without a DNA check. TRBV21-1 is classified as a pseudogene. The CDR3 is made up of 15 amino acids. The CDR3 nucleotides are TGTGCCAGCAGCAAAGAGGACAGGCCAAACTACGAGCAGTACTTC. Protein product: CASSKEDRPNYEQYF.

The chain recombines TRBV19 with TRBJ2-1; weak D call: TRBD2 (6 bases). This CDR3 has 14 residues. The germline V gene encodes CDR1 LNHDA and CDR2 SQIVND (reference sequence). The V end lost 3 bases, the J end lost 5 bases, and 11 bases lay between the germline ends. The CDR3 protein is CASSIGERDNEQFF. DNA for the CDR3: TGTGCCAGTAGTATTGGCGAGCGGGACAATGAGCAGTTCTTC. The entire variable domain, with the rest obtained from reference TRBV19 and TRBJ2-1, is as follows: DGGITQSPKYLFRKEGQNVTLSCEQNLNHDAMYWYRQDPGQGLRLIYYSQIVNDFQKGDIAEGYSVSREKKESFPLTVTSAQKNPTAFYLCASSIGERDNEQFFGPGTRLTVL.

The rearrangement uses TRBV19 and TRBJ1-1; 10 bases match TRBD1. Trimming removed 3 bases from V and 9 bases from J; junction bases left unmatched: 7. Germline V gene sequence: CDR1 LNHDA, CDR2 SQIVND (reference sequence). CDR3 length: 14 amino acids. The CDR3 nucleotides are TGTGCCAGTAGTATTCCCGGGACAGGGGCTAAAGCTTTCTTT. Encoded protein: CASSIPGTGAKAFF.

The genes are TRBV7-9 and TRBJ2-7; TRBD1 might be the D (6 bases). Germline V gene data show CDR1 as SEHNR and CDR2 as FQNEAQ (reference sequence). The CDR3 has 14 amino acids. V lost 5 bases to trimming and J lost 4 bases, with 15 bases between them. CDR3 residues: CASSPRTDSYEQYF. As DNA, the CDR3 is TGTGCCAGCAGCCCTAGGACAGACTCTTACGAGCAGTACTTC.

The chain combines TRBV5-1 with TRBJ1-2; tentative D call: TRBD1 (5 bases). In germline, CDR1 is SGHRS, CDR2 YFSETQ. Trimming left V 4 bases short and J 8 bases short, with 18 bases between. The CDR3 spans 14 residues. CDR3: CASSAGPQLTGYTF. The CDR3 DNA reads as TGCGCCAGCAGCGCGGGACCACAACTGACCGGCTACACCTTC.

This rearrangement joins TRBV18 to TRBJ1-2; 9 positions agree with TRBD1. In germline, CDR1 is KGHSH, CDR2 LQKENI. V gave up 3 bases and J gave up 1 base; unmatched junction bases: 6. CDR3 length equals 16 residues. Here the CDR3 reads CASSPGTGNFNYGYTF. DNA for the CDR3: TGTGCCAGCTCACCGGGGACAGGGAACTTTAACTATGGCTACACCTTC.

This clone occurred once. J is TRBJ2-7 and V is TRBV27; TRBD1 matches at 7 bases. V was pared by 6 bases and J by 6 bases, with 14 bases of the junction left unmatched. Germline V lookup: CDR1 MNHEY, CDR2 SMNVEV (reference sequence). This CDR3 has 15 amino acids. The CDR3 reads CASSLLGRTGAEQYF. In DNA, the CDR3 is TGTGCCAGCAGCTTACTGGGACGAACAGGGGCCGAGCAGTACTTC.

The chain has TRBV5-1 and TRBJ2-3; TRBD2 aligns across 10 bases. V lost 4 bases to trimming and J lost 3 bases; unmatched junction nucleotides: 5. This CDR3 is built from 15 residues. The V gene's germline CDR1 is SGHRS and CDR2 YFSETQ. This CDR3 is CASSRRLAGTDTQYF. The DNA of the CDR3 is TGCGCCAGCAGCCGCCGACTAGCGGGTACAGATACGCAGTATTTT.

The chain links TRBV10-1 to TRBJ2-1, with 9 bases lining up with TRBD2. The trim removed 6 bases at V and 5 bases at J, leaving 8 bases unmatched. Germline V lookup: CDR1 WNHNN, CDR2 SYGVQD (reference sequence). The CDR3 extends over 15 amino acids. The CDR3 loop reads CASSRGGAGNNEQFF. The CDR3 DNA sequence: TGCGCCAGCAGCCGCGGGGGGGCGGGGAACAATGAGCAGTTCTTC.

The chain joins TRBV25-1 to TRBJ2-7, with D maybe TRBD1 (10 bases). Germline lookup yields CDR1 MGHDK and CDR2 SYGVNS. The CDR3 runs 17 residues. The germline V and J ends were trimmed by 11 bases and 4 bases, with 30 bases remaining between them. CDR3 nucleotide sequence: TGTGCCCCTACCGGGACAGGGGTTTCGCGGGGGGGGTACGAGCAGTACTTC. This gives the protein CAPTGTGVSRGGYEQYF.

The chain joins TRBV28 to TRBJ1-1; no definite D call. CDR1 is MDHEN, CDR2 SYDVKM, per germline. Deletions cut 6 bases from V and 2 bases from J, with 10 bases between. The CDR3 is 13 amino acids. CDR3 sequence reads: CASRLGGNTEAFF. The CDR3 DNA sequence: TGTGCCAGCAGACTCGGAGGTAACACTGAAGCTTTCTTT.

The chain links TRBV27 to TRBJ2-2, with a possible D match to TRBD2 (5 bases). Germline CDR1 reads MNHEY; CDR2 reads SMNVEV (reference sequence). The CDR3 length is 14 residues. Trimming shortened V by 8 bases and J by 3 bases, and 13 bases separated the two germline ends. The chain's CDR3 is CASLTRVDTGELFF. The CDR3 coding sequence is TGTGCCAGCTTAACTAGAGTCGACACCGGGGAGCTGTTTTTT.

This rearrangement joins TRBV19 to TRBJ2-1; 8 bases match TRBD2. The germline V gene encodes CDR1 LNHDA and CDR2 SQIVND (reference sequence). Trimming removed 7 bases from V and 8 bases from J; junction bases left unmatched: 10. This CDR3 is 14 amino acids long. CDR3 sequence (DNA): TGTGCCAGTATGTCCCGGGAGGGTAGGGATGAGCAGTTCTTC. The encoded protein is CASMSREGRDEQFF.

The V call is TRBV27, the J call TRBJ2-5; D remains unclear. This CDR3 has 13 residues. CDR1 and CDR2 from the germline V gene are MNHEY and SMNVEV (reference sequence). With 2 bases removed from V and 3 bases from J, the gap between germline ends came to 7 bases. Written as DNA, the CDR3 is TGTGCCAGCAGTTTAAGTCCAGAAGAGACCCAGTACTTC. Protein product: CASSLSPEETQYF.

The J gene is TRBJ2-1, the V gene TRBV28; 13 positions match TRBD2. Germline-derived CDR1 and CDR2 are MDHEN and SYDVKM. Trimming cost V 5 bases and J 8 bases; bases outside gene matches: 3. The CDR3 spans 14 residues. The chain's CDR3 is CASSKGLAGDEQFF. In nucleotides, the CDR3 is TGTGCCAGCAGTAAAGGACTAGCGGGAGATGAGCAGTTCTTC.

The V and J genes are TRBV11-2 and TRBJ1-1; D gene uncertain. This CDR3 contains 16 residues. V gave up 3 bases and J gave up 4 bases, with 18 bases separating them. Germline CDR1 SGHAT, CDR2 FQNNGV. This CDR3 reads CASSFGRKVAGTEAFF. CDR3 sequence (DNA): TGTGCCAGCAGCTTCGGCAGGAAGGTGGCCGGCACTGAAGCTTTCTTT.

This rearrangement joins TRBV27 to TRBJ1-1, with TRBD1 identical over 9 bases. CDR3 length equals 16 residues. Germline trimming cut 4 bases from V and 11 bases from J; bases unmatched to any gene: 17. Germline V lookup: CDR1 MNHEY, CDR2 SMNVEV (reference sequence). Here the CDR3 reads CASSSGPGQGVFAAFF. The CDR3 bases are TGTGCCAGCAGTTCGGGACCGGGACAGGGCGTATTTGCGGCTTTCTTT.

The V and J genes are TRBV27 and TRBJ1-2, with D unresolved. Germline V CDR1 and CDR2: MNHEY, SMNVEV (reference sequence). The ends were cut back, 8 bases at V and 8 bases at J, with 21 bases in the middle. CDR3 length: 14 amino acids. In DNA form, the CDR3 reads TGTGCCAGCGGCCTCACGGGAGGTTATGAAGGCTACACCTTC. Its protein product is CASGLTGGYEGYTF.

CDR3 residues: CASSLEASADTQYF. DNA for the CDR3: TGTGCCAGCAGCTTAGAGGCTAGTGCAGATACGCAGTATTTT. This rearrangement joins TRBV7-9 to TRBJ2-3; D uncertain. Germline CDR1 reads SEHNR; CDR2 reads FQNEAQ (reference sequence). The CDR3 is made up of 14 amino acids. Trimming pared 1 base from V and 4 bases from J, leaving 9 bases between.

J is TRBJ2-7 and V is TRBV2, with 10 bases lining up with TRBD2. CDR3 size: 16 residues. V lost 4 bases to trimming and J lost 0 bases; unmatched junction nucleotides: 6. Germline CDR1 and CDR2: SNHLY and FYNNEI. The chain's CDR3 is CASSAELAGRSYEQYF. DNA for the CDR3: TGTGCCAGCAGTGCAGAACTAGCGGGACGCTCCTACGAGCAGTACTTC.

This clone was counted only a few times. The rearrangement uses TRBV4-1 and TRBJ1-5; no definite D call. CDR1 is MGHRA and CDR2 is YSYEKL in the germline V gene. This CDR3 has 12 residues. Between the trimmed V and J ends, which lost 5 bases and 4 bases, there was a span of 6 bases. CDR3 protein: CASSFPNQPQHF. In nucleotides, the CDR3 is TGCGCCAGCAGCTTCCCAAATCAGCCCCAGCATTTT.

This clone appeared once. The genes are TRBV28 and TRBJ1-4, with TRBD1 matching 10 bases. V lost 2 bases to trimming and J lost 7 bases; unmatched junction nucleotides: 1. Germline V lookup: CDR1 MDHEN, CDR2 SYDVKM. This CDR3 contains 14 residues. The CDR3 DNA follows: TGTGCCAGCAGTTTAGGACAGGGGGTTGAAAAACTGTTTTTT. Translated: CASSLGQGVEKLFF. Based on the CDR3 plus reference TRBV28 and TRBJ1-4, the full variable domain is DVKVTQSSRYLVKRTGEKVFLECVQDMDHENMFWYRQDPGLGLRLIYFSYDVKMKEKGDIPEGYSVSREKKERFSLILESASTNQTSMYLCASSLGQGVEKLFFGSGTQLSVL.

The rearrangement joins TRBV11-1 to TRBJ2-6; D not certain. The length of the CDR3 is 15 residues. The ends were cut back, 5 bases at V and 0 bases at J, with 8 bases in the middle. The germline CDR1 and CDR2 sequences are SGHAT and FQDESV (reference sequence). The CDR3: CASSEINSGANVLTF. In DNA form, the CDR3 reads TGTGCCAGCAGCGAGATTAACTCTGGGGCCAACGTCCTGACTTTC.

The chain employs TRBV4-2 and TRBJ1-1; D gene uncertain. The CDR3 sequence is 15 residues long. Germline V lookup: CDR1 LGHNA, CDR2 YNFKEQ. Trimming pared 1 base from V and 0 bases from J, leaving 9 bases between. CDR3 in DNA: TGTGCCAGCAGCCAAGGAGCGGGCCTGAACACTGAAGCTTTCTTT. This sequence encodes CASSQGAGLNTEAFF.

This chain joins TRBV11-3 and TRBJ1-2; the match to TRBD1 covers 8 bases. After removal of 5 bases from V and 4 bases from J, the junction contained 3 bases not matched to a gene. The length of the CDR3 is 13 residues. Germline values: CDR1 SGHNT, CDR2 YENEEA. CDR3 loop: CASSQTGGYGYTF. CDR3 nucleotides: TGTGCCAGCAGCCAAACAGGGGGCTATGGCTACACCTTC.

V gene TRBV27 combines with J gene TRBJ2-5; TRBD2 matches 7 bases. Germline-derived CDR1 and CDR2 are MNHEY and SMNVEV (reference sequence). This CDR3 is built from 14 residues. Trimming took 5 bases from V and 7 from J; bases not matched to a gene: 10. DNA of the CDR3: TGTGCCAGCAGTCCCTTAGCGGGCCTGGGGACCCAGTACTTC. Amino acids: CASSPLAGLGTQYF.

The rearrangement uses TRBV29-1 and TRBJ2-7; the match to TRBD1 covers 7 bases. The junction had 11 bases not matched to a gene; V was cut back by 4 bases and J by 2 bases. CDR1 and CDR2 from the germline V gene are SQVTM and ANQGSEA. CDR3 length: 15 amino acids. The CDR3 sequence: CSVAGTGAAAYEQYF. CDR3 bases: TGCAGCGTTGCCGGAACAGGGGCAGCGGCCTACGAGCAGTACTTC.

J is TRBJ1-3 and V is TRBV7-3; no clear D gene. CDR3 length: 15 amino acids. Trimming pared 2 bases from V and 0 bases from J, leaving 8 bases between. Per the germline V gene, CDR1 is SGHTA and CDR2 is FQGTGA. The CDR3 DNA reads TGTGCCAGCAGCTTATTCCACAGCTCTGGAAACACCATATATTTT. Its translation is CASSLFHSSGNTIYF.